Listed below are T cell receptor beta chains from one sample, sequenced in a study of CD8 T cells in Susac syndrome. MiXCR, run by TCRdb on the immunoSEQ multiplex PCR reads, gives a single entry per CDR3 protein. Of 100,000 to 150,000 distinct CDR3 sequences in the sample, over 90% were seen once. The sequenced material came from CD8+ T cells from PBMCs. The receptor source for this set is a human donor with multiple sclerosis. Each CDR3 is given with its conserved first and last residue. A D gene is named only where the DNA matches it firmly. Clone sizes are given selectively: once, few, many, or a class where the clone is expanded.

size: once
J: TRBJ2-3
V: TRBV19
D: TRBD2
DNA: TGTGCCAGTGAGCGGGGGCGAGGCACAGATACGCAGTATTTT
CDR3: CASERGRGTDTQYF

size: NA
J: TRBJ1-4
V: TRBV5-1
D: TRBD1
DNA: TGCGCCAGCAGCATCGGACAGGCCGCTAATGAAAAACTGTTTTTT
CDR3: CASSIGQAANEKLFF

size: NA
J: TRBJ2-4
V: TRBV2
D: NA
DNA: TGTGCCAGCAAGGGAACCAAAAACATTCAGTACTTC
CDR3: CASKGTKNIQYF

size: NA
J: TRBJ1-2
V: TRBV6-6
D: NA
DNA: TGTGCCAGCAGTTACCCAGGGGTGCTACCCTATGGCTACACCTTC
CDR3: CASSYPGVLPYGYTF

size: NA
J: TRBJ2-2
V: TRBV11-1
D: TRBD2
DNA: TGTGCCAGCAGCTCCTACCGACTAGCGACCGGGGAGCTGTTTTTT
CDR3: CASSSYRLATGELFF

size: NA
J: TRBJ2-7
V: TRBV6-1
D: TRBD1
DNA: TGTGCCAGCAGGCGGTATGGTGGGCAGGGGGTGGACGAGCAGTACTTC
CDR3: CASRRYGGQGVDEQYF

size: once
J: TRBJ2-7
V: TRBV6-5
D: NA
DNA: TGTGCCAGCAGTTCCGGGACTTACTACGAGCAGTACTTC
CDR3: CASSSGTYYEQYF

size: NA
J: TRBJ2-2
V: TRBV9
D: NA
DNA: TGTGCCAGCAGCGCAGGGACAACGAACACCGGGGAGCTGTTTTTT
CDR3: CASSAGTTNTGELFF

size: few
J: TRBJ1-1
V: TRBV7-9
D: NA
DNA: TGTGCCAGCAGGCCGACAGGGAACACTGAAGCTTTCTTT
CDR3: CASRPTGNTEAFF

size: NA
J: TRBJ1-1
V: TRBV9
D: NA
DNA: TGTGCCAGCAGCGTAGGCGAGTTACTCAACACTGAAGCTTTCTTT
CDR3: CASSVGELLNTEAFF

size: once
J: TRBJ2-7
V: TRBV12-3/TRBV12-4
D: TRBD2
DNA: TGTGCCAGCAGTTTATCACGCGGGAGGAACGAGCAGTACTTC
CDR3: CASSLSRGRNEQYF

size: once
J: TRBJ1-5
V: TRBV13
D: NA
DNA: TGTGCCAGCAGTACCCGGGGATCGCAAAAAGGGGATAGCAATCAGCCCCAGCATTTT
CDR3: CASSTRGSQKGDSNQPQHF

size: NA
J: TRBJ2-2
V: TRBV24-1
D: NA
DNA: TGTGCAACCCAACAGGACCTGAACACCGGGGAGCTGTTTTTT
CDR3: CATQQDLNTGELFF

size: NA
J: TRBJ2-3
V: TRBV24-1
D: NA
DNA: TGTGCCACCAGTGACCCCAGTGAAGTGGGCCGAGGGACAGATACGCAGTATTTT
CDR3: CATSDPSEVGRGTDTQYF

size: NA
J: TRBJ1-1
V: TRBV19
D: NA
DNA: TGTGCCAGTAGTCAGGGACCGGCTTTCTTT
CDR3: CASSQGPAFF

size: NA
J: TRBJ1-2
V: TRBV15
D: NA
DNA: TGTGCCACCAGCAGAGTACACCGGGACTGGGACGGCTATGGCTACACCTTC
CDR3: CATSRVHRDWDGYGYTF

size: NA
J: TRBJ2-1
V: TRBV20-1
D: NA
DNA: TGCAGTGCTAGAGAAGGAGGGCCGGCCAATGAGCAGTTCTTC
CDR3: CSAREGGPANEQFF

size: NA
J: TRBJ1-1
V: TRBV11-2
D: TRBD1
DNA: TGTGCCAGCAGCCTGCCCAGGGGGCGGAACACTGAAGCTTTCTTT
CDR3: CASSLPRGRNTEAFF

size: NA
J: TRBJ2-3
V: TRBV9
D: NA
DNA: TGTGCCAGCAGCACCGGCGGCGGGACGAGCACAGATACGCAGTATTTT
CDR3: CASSTGGGTSTDTQYF

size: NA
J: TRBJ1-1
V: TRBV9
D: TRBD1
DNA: TGTGCCAGCAGCGTAGGGAGGGCCAGGGGGTCTGAAGCTTTCTTT
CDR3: CASSVGRARGSEAFF

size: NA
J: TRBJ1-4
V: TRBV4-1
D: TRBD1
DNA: TGCGCCAGCAGCCTCCGACTGGCAGGGGGTGAAAAACTGTTTTTT
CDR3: CASSLRLAGGEKLFF

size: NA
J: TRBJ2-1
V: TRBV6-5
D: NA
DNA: TGTGCCAGCAGTACTGACCGGGGGTCCTACAATGAGCAGTTCTTC
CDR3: CASSTDRGSYNEQFF

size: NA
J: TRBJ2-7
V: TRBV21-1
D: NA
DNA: TGTGCCAGCCGCCGTGGGGGGAGGTACGAGCAGTACTTC
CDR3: CASRRGGRYEQYF

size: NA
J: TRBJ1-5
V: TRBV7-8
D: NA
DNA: TGTGCCAGCCTTTTAGGGCGTTGGGGCTATCAGCCCCAGCATTTT
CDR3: CASLLGRWGYQPQHF

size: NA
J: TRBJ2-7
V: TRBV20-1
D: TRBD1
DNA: TGCAGTGCTAGAGATTTTTTGTCAGGGGGCAAAGGGGAGCAGTACTTC
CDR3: CSARDFLSGGKGEQYF